The 28 T cell receptor beta chains below were found in one sample sequenced in a study of cytomegalovirus exposure and HLA in healthy donors. Use of 60 Vbeta and 13 Jbeta primers characterized the PCR. TCRdb's copy holds only in-frame clones and misses some; the assay was immunoSEQ multiplex PCR. The sample lists 99,000 or so clones; roughly three quarters were seen once. Sequencing was done on a sample of PBMCs. These TCRs come from a male donor in good health and CMV-seronegative.

The chain joins TRBV14 to TRBJ1-2; D possibly corresponds to TRBD1 (5 bases). The CDR3 contains 13 residues. V was shortened by 4 bases and J by 6 bases, with 12 bases between the two germline ends. The germline V gene encodes CDR1 SGHDN and CDR2 FVKESK. The CDR3 DNA follows: TGTGCCAGCAGCCGAAGCGGGGCCCATGGCTACACCTTC. Residues: CASSRSGAHGYTF.

The chain couples TRBV28 to TRBJ1-5; 7 nucleotides align to TRBD1. The CDR3 covers 17 residues. The V segment lost 4 bases and the J segment 1 base; nucleotides outside the gene matches: 10. Per germline, CDR1 MDHEN and CDR2 SYDVKM. The CDR3 loop reads CASSSPAGGQSNQPQHF. The CDR3 bases are TGTGCCAGCAGTTCCCCGGCCGGGGGACAGAGCAATCAGCCCCAGCATTTT. Variable domain in full (rest from reference TRBV28 and TRBJ1-5): DVKVTQSSRYLVKRTGEKVFLECVQDMDHENMFWYRQDPGLGLRLIYFSYDVKMKEKGDIPEGYSVSREKKERFSLILESASTNQTSMYLCASSSPAGGQSNQPQHFGDGTRLSIL.

The chain recombines TRBV5-1 with TRBJ2-6; 8 bases agree with TRBD1. V trimming: 4 bases; J trimming: 7 bases; junction bases outside the gene matches: 16. Germline V CDR1 and CDR2: SGHRS, YFSETQ. This CDR3 has 18 residues. The CDR3: CASSPQERQGSGANVLTF. The CDR3 nucleotides read TGCGCCAGCAGCCCCCAAGAAAGACAGGGGAGCGGTGCCAACGTCCTGACTTTC.

This clone was observed once. The rearrangement uses TRBV5-1 and TRBJ2-5, with 16 bases lining up with TRBD2. V gave up 0 bases and J gave up 5 bases; unmatched junction bases: 10. CDR1 is SGHRS and CDR2 is YFSETQ in the germline V gene. This CDR3 contains 19 residues. As DNA, the CDR3 is TGCGCCAGCAGCTTGGAAGGGACTAGCGGGAGGGCCAGAGAGGAGACCCAGTACTTC. The encoded protein is CASSLEGTSGRAREETQYF.

The chain joins TRBV6-1 to TRBJ1-5; D gene uncertain. The ends were cut back, 6 bases at V and 1 base at J, with 10 bases in the middle. The germline CDR1 and CDR2 sequences are MNHNS and SASEGT. The CDR3 covers 14 residues. CDR3 bases: TGTGCCAGCAGCCTGGAGCTCAGCAATCAGCCCCAGCATTTT. This gives the protein CASSLELSNQPQHF.

This chain joins TRBV4-1 and TRBJ2-1, with TRBD1 matching 7 bases. Germline V gene sequence: CDR1 MGHRA, CDR2 YSYEKL. The V and J ends lost 5 bases and 4 bases, in that order; junction bases with no gene match: 11. CDR3 length: 16 residues. CDR3 DNA sequence: TGCGCCAGCAGCTCGTACGGGACAGAGGCGTACAATGAGCAGTTCTTC. This codes for CASSSYGTEAYNEQFF.

This clone was seen once. The V gene is TRBV11-3, the J gene TRBJ2-7; 9 bases line up with TRBD1. With 5 bases clipped from V and 5 bases from J, the junction kept 4 bases outside the gene matches. Germline V gene lookup returns CDR1 SGHNT and CDR2 YENEEA. There are 13 residues in the CDR3. The CDR3 here is CASSPWTGDEQYF. As DNA, the CDR3 is TGTGCCAGCAGCCCCTGGACAGGGGACGAGCAGTACTTC.

V is TRBV28 and J is TRBJ2-3, with 9 bases matching TRBD2. The V gene's germline CDR1 is MDHEN and CDR2 SYDVKM. This CDR3 has 15 amino acids. The trim removed 6 bases at V and 2 bases at J, leaving 6 bases unmatched. The CDR3 coding sequence is TGTGCCAGCAGCACGACTAGCGGATACACAGATACGCAGTATTTT. Amino acid sequence: CASSTTSGYTDTQYF.

The CDR3 DNA reads as TGTGCCAGCTCGCATTCAGGGGTTGACACTGAAGCTTTCTTT. Encoded protein: CASSHSGVDTEAFF. The rearrangement links TRBV18 to TRBJ1-1; the D gene is possibly TRBD1 (6 bases). Germline CDR1 KGHSH, CDR2 LQKENI. V dropped 6 bases and J dropped 3 bases, with 14 bases sitting between them. The CDR3 is made up of 14 amino acids.

The chain links TRBV2 to TRBJ1-5; D might be TRBD1 (6 bases). V lost 5 bases and J 2 bases, leaving 16 bases between the germline ends. The CDR3 loop spans 16 amino acids. Germline loops: CDR1 SNHLY, CDR2 FYNNEI. CDR3 sequence reads: CASSTGAGARNQPQHF. CDR3 bases: TGTGCCAGCAGTACCGGGGCGGGGGCTCGCAATCAGCCCCAGCATTTT.

The chain recombines TRBV14 with TRBJ2-1; 8 positions match TRBD2. CDR3 size: 14 residues. V was pared by 4 bases and J by 10 bases, with 9 bases of the junction left unmatched. Germline V lookup: CDR1 SGHDN, CDR2 FVKESK. Here the CDR3 reads CASSRMSGSIEQFF. The CDR3 DNA sequence: TGTGCCAGCAGCCGCATGAGCGGGAGTATCGAGCAGTTCTTC. Complete variable domain (other parts from reference TRBV14 and TRBJ2-1): EAGVTQFPSHSVIEKGQTVTLRCDPISGHDNLYWYRRVMGKEIKFLLHFVKESKQDESGMPNNRFLAERTGGTYSTLKVQPAELEDSGVYFCASSRMSGSIEQFFGPGTRLTVL.

Judged by abundance, this clone is large. J is TRBJ2-7 and V is TRBV7-9; 9 bases agree with TRBD2. The ends lost 5 bases at V and 4 bases at J; junction bases unmatched: 9. This CDR3 comprises 15 residues. Germline V lookup: CDR1 SEHNR, CDR2 FQNEAQ (reference sequence). This CDR3 is CASSPSSGIGYEQYF. CDR3 DNA sequence: TGTGCCAGCAGCCCCTCTAGCGGGATAGGGTACGAGCAGTACTTC.

The chain carries TRBV30 and TRBJ1-2, with D unresolved. V was shortened by 1 base and J by 4 bases, with 13 bases between the two germline ends. Germline V gene lookup returns CDR1 GTSNPN and CDR2 SVGIG (reference sequence). The CDR3 is 14 residues long. The CDR3 region is CAWSGQALVYGYTF. CDR3 sequence (DNA): TGTGCCTGGAGTGGGCAGGCCTTGGTCTATGGCTACACCTTC. The full variable domain, with the rest looked up from reference TRBV30 and TRBJ1-2, is SQTIHQWPATLVQPVGSPLSLECTVEGTSNPNLYWYRQAAGRGLQLLFYSVGIGQISSEVPQNLSASRPQDRQFILSSKKLLLSDSGFYLCAWSGQALVYGYTFGSGTRLTVV.

The V gene is TRBV11-3, the J gene TRBJ2-3; 10 bases are a match to TRBD2. CDR1 is SGHNT, CDR2 YENEEA, per germline. The CDR3 is 17 amino acids. The V segment lost 4 bases and the J segment 3 bases; nucleotides outside the gene matches: 10. Here the CDR3 reads CASSSRRGSGRTDTQYF. DNA of the CDR3: TGTGCCAGCAGCTCGCGGCGGGGTAGCGGGAGGACAGATACGCAGTATTTT.

The chain couples TRBV2 to TRBJ1-2; D may be TRBD1 (6 bases). The CDR3 runs 17 residues. Germline V gives CDR1 SNHLY, CDR2 FYNNEI. Trimming removed 7 bases from V and 1 base from J, with 22 bases in between. CDR3 amino acids: CASMQMGWGRFNYGYTF. The DNA of the CDR3 is TGTGCCAGCATGCAAATGGGATGGGGGCGCTTTAACTATGGCTACACCTTC.

This clone appeared once. J is TRBJ2-7 and V is TRBV19; 7 bases line up with TRBD1. Germline V gene data show CDR1 as LNHDA and CDR2 as SQIVND (reference sequence). J was trimmed by 3 bases and V by 3 bases; bases with no gene match: 2. The CDR3 consists of 13 residues. The CDR3 loop is CASSITGVYEQYF. For the CDR3, the DNA is TGTGCCAGTAGTATCACAGGGGTCTACGAGCAGTACTTC.

This clone was seen a handful of times. The genes are TRBV5-1 and TRBJ2-7; a possible D gene is TRBD1 (6 bases). The germline gives CDR1 SGHRS, CDR2 YFSETQ. The CDR3 contains 15 residues. The V and J ends lost 4 bases and 4 bases respectively, with 18 bases between them. CDR3 DNA sequence: TGCGCCAGCAGCCCGGGCGGACAGAGACTATACGAGCAGTACTTC. Translated: CASSPGGQRLYEQYF.

The genes are TRBV6-1 and TRBJ2-1; 8 bases align to TRBD2. Trimming at V came to 2 bases and at J to 3 bases, leaving 6 bases not matched to a gene. Germline loops: CDR1 MNHNS, CDR2 SASEGT. This CDR3 contains 16 residues. The CDR3 DNA sequence: TGTGCCAGCAGTGAAATTGGAAGCGGGAGCTACAATGAGCAGTTCTTC. As protein: CASSEIGSGSYNEQFF.

This clone has a single count. The rearrangement joins TRBV7-9 to TRBJ1-2; D is undetermined. The CDR3 extends over 14 amino acids. Germline V gene sequence: CDR1 SEHNR, CDR2 FQNEAQ (reference sequence). Between the trimmed V and J ends, which lost 7 bases and 8 bases, there was a span of 20 bases. As DNA, the CDR3 is TGTGCCAGCAACCGCCTAGACAACCGGAGGGGCTACACCTTC. Amino acids: CASNRLDNRRGYTF.

The CDR3 is CASSQDLSRGRRAFF. CDR3 DNA sequence: TGCGCCAGCAGCCAAGATCTCTCGCGAGGTCGGCGGGCTTTCTTT. J is TRBJ1-1 and V is TRBV4-1; D ambiguous. This CDR3 comprises 15 residues. The ends were cut back, 0 bases at V and 11 bases at J, with 19 bases in the middle. Germline-derived CDR1 and CDR2 are MGHRA and YSYEKL.

This clone has more than one count but fewer than ten. The chain has TRBV2 and TRBJ1-4; 9 bases fit TRBD1. Germline V CDR1 and CDR2: SNHLY, FYNNEI. The CDR3 length is 14 residues. V was pared by 8 bases and J by 4 bases, with 5 bases of the junction left unmatched. The CDR3 DNA follows: TGTGCCAGCCGGGACAGGGTTGGTAATGAAAAACTGTTTTTT. Residues: CASRDRVGNEKLFF.

The chain joins TRBV19 to TRBJ1-1; D perhaps matches TRBD1 (6 bases). Per germline, CDR1 LNHDA and CDR2 SQIVND (reference sequence). Trimming shortened V by 7 bases and J by 3 bases, and 21 bases separated the two germline ends. This CDR3 comprises 16 residues. The CDR3 DNA reads as TGTGCCAGTACTCTCAGGGGAGGGGGGGTGGACACTGAAGCTTTCTTT. This encodes CASTLRGGGVDTEAFF. Complete variable domain (other parts from reference TRBV19 and TRBJ1-1): DGGITQSPKYLFRKEGQNVTLSCEQNLNHDAMYWYRQDPGQGLRLIYYSQIVNDFQKGDIAEGYSVSREKKESFPLTVTSAQKNPTAFYLCASTLRGGGVDTEAFFGQGTRLTVV.

With respect to this clone: The junction differs from germline at one of its ends, possibly a read error. The chain combines TRBV6-1 with TRBJ2-2, with D possibly matching TRBD1 (5 bases). In germline, CDR1 is MNHNS, CDR2 SASEGT. This CDR3 has 15 residues. In DNA, the CDR3 is TGTGCCAGCAGAGAAGGGCAGGGATACCCCGGGGAGCTGTTTTTT. Translated, it gives CASREGQGYPGELFF.

The chain joins TRBV5-1 to TRBJ2-5; a possible D gene is TRBD1 (6 bases). The germline gives CDR1 SGHRS, CDR2 YFSETQ. V lost 4 bases and J lost 4, with 14 bases in between. The CDR3 consists of 14 residues. CDR3 in DNA: TGCGCCAGCAGCGCCGGGACAAGGGGAGAGACCCAGTACTTC. Its translation is CASSAGTRGETQYF.

The rearrangement uses TRBV2 and TRBJ2-5, with TRBD1 matching 8 bases. Near its end, the DNA agrees better with TRBJ2-7, so the J call may be wrong. This CDR3 is built from 14 residues. Germline V lookup: CDR1 SNHLY, CDR2 FYNNEI. The CDR3 reads CASKEQGVSYEQYF. CDR3 bases: TGTGCCAGCAAGGAACAGGGGGTATCCTACGAGCAGTACTTC.

On this clone: Germline is not matched at one junction end, which may reflect a read error. The chain recombines TRBV25-1 with TRBJ2-6, with unresolved D. CDR1 is MGHDK and CDR2 is SYGVNS in the germline V gene. The CDR3 runs 14 residues. The CDR3 spells CATSRTRGANVLTF. The CDR3 coding sequence is TGTGCCACCAGTAGAACGCGCGGGGCCAACGTCCTGACTTTC.

Details on this clone: The same CDR3 can be traced to other DNA sequences in this sample. The V call is TRBV5-1, the J call TRBJ2-1, with 7 bases lining up with TRBD1. Germline CDR1 and CDR2: SGHRS and YFSETQ. The CDR3 consists of 15 residues. J was trimmed by 0 bases and V by 3 bases; bases with no gene match: 3. The CDR3 is CASSSRTGSYNEQFF. In nucleotides, the CDR3 is TGCGCCAGCAGCTCCCGGACAGGCTCCTACAATGAGCAGTTCTTC.

This clone is medium-sized in the sample. This sample also contains other DNA sequences that code for the same CDR3. V gene TRBV4-2 combines with J gene TRBJ1-5, with 9 bases aligning to TRBD1. Trimming cost V 3 bases and J 7 bases; bases outside gene matches: 13. Germline V gives CDR1 LGHNA, CDR2 YNFKEQ. This CDR3 spans 17 amino acids. The DNA of the CDR3 is TGTGCCAGCAGCCAGGGGGGAAGCCGGGACAGGGACCAGCCCCAGCATTTT. Translation: CASSQGGSRDRDQPQHF.